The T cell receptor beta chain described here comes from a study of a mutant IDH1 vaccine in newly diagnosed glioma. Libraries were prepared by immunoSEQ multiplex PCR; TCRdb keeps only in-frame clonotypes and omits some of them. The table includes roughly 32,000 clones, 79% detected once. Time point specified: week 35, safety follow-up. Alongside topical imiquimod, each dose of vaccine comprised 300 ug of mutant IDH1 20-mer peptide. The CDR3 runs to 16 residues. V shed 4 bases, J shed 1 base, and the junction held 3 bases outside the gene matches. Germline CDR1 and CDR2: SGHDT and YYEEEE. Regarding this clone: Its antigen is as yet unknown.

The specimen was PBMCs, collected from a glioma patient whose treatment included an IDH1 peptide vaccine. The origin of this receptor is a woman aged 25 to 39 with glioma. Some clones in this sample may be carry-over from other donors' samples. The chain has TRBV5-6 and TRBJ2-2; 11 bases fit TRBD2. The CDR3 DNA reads TGTGCCAGCAGCCCGGGGACTAGCGGGAACACCGGGGAGCTGTTTTTT. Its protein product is CASSPGTSGNTGELFF.